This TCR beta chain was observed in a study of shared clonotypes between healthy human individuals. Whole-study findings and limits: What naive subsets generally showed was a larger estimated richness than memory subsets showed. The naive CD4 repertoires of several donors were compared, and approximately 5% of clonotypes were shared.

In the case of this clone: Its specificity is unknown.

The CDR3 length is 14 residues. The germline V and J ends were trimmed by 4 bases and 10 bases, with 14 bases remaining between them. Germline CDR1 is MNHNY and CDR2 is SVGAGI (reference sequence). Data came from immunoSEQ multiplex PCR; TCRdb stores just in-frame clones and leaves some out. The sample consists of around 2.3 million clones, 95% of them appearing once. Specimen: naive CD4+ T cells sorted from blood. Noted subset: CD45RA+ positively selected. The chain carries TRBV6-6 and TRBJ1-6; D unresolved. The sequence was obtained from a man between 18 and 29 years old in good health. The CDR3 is CASSSDPGRSPLHF. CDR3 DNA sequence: TGTGCCAGCAGTTCGGACCCCGGGAGGTCACCCCTCCACTTT.